The TCR beta chain under discussion was sequenced for a study of T cells in Graves' hyperthyroidism and ophthalmopathy. For the study at large: Peripheral blood samples were taken at initial diagnosis, prior to any treatment.

This CDR3 spans 13 amino acids. Germline V gene data show CDR1 as MNHNS and CDR2 as SASEGT. V was pared by 2 bases and J by 5 bases, with 10 bases between. Researchers amplified the TCR beta CDR3 regions from RNA transcripts. The TCR CDR3 was amplified in a first-round RT-PCR using the HTBI primer set. TCRdb re-derived calls from the multiplex PCR reads in MiXCR, one entry per CDR3 protein. This sample has hundreds of thousands of distinct CDR3 sequences, with about 17% found just once. Many counts were recorded for this clonotype. J is TRBJ2-7 and V is TRBV6-1; the D gene is possibly TRBD1 (5 bases). Sample: blood. This sequence originates from a woman in her 30s with Graves' hyperthyroidism. The CDR3 is CASSEIARDEQYF. The DNA for the CDR3 is TGTGCCAGCAGTGAAATCGCCAGGGACGAGCAGTACTTC.